This T cell receptor beta chain comes out of a study of blood T cell repertoires in COVID-19. Assay: immunoSEQ multiplex PCR; the TCRdb copy retains only in-frame clones and omits some. Among tens of thousands of clones listed, more than 65% were seen once. The V end was cut by 1 base, the J end by 4 bases, with 10 bases between. Germline V gene lookup returns CDR1 LGHNA and CDR2 YSLEER. This CDR3 is 14 amino acids long. This sequence was found in a human donor in a cohort sampled during active COVID-19. The chain has TRBV4-3 and TRBJ1-1; the D gene is possibly TRBD1 (5 bases). Sequencing was performed on peripheral blood. The CDR3 sequence: CASSQVGGATEAFF. As DNA, the CDR3 is TGCGCCAGCAGCCAAGTGGGGGGAGCCACTGAAGCTTTCTTT.